This entry features one T cell receptor (beta chain) sequence. PCR primers comprised 60 Vbeta and 13 Jbeta primers. Repertoires were generated with immunoSEQ multiplex PCR, while TCRdb's copy carries only in-frame clones and drops some. The sample carries 90,000 to 120,000 clones, roughly three quarters recorded once. The record originates from a study of cytomegalovirus exposure and HLA in healthy donors. The receptor was isolated from a man aged 40-49 years in good health and CMV-seropositive. Sequenced sample: PBMCs.

The CDR3 coding sequence is TGTGCCAGCAGCTTAACTAGCCCCGGGGAGCTGTTTTTT. Translated, it gives CASSLTSPGELFF. The chain carries TRBV7-3 and TRBJ2-2, with D unclear. Germline V lookup: CDR1 SGHTA, CDR2 FQGTGA. V was cut by 0 bases and J by 6 bases, with 5 bases left in between. This CDR3 region has 13 residues. The whole variable domain, remainder taken from reference TRBV7-3 and TRBJ2-2, is GAGVSQTPSNKVTEKGKYVELRCDPISGHTALYWYRQSLGQGPEFLIYFQGTGAADDSGLPNDRFFAVRPEGSVSTLKIQRTERGDSAVYLCASSLTSPGELFFGEGSRLTVL.